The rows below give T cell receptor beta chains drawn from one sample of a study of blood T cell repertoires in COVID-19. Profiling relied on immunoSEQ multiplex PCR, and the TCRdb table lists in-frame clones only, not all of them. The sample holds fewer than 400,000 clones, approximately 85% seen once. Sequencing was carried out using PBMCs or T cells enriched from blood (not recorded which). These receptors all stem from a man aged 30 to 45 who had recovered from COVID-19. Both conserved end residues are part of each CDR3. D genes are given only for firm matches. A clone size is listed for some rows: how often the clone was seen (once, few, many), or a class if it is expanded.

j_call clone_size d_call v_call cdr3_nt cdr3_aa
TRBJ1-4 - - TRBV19 TGTGCCAGTAGTCACATAGGGGACACACCAGAAAAACTGTTTTTT CASSHIGDTPEKLFF
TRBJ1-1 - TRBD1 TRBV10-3 TGTGCCATCAGTCCTACAGGGGAACAAAGAACCAAAGCTTTCTTT CAISPTGEQRTKAFF
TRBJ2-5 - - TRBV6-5 TGTGCCAGCAGCCTCCCAGGTTCGGAGACCCAGTACTTC CASSLPGSETQYF
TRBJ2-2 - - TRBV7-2 TGTGCCAGCAGCTTAGATTGGCGACAGCGGAACACCGGGGAGCTGTTTTTT CASSLDWRQRNTGELFF
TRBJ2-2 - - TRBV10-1 TGCGCCAGAGAAATCAGGGCCCCGAGCCGCGGGGAGCTGTTTTTT CAREIRAPSRGELFF
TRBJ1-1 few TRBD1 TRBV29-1 TGCAGCGCCCGGACAGGGACAAGAGTGAACACTGAAGCTTTCTTT CSARTGTRVNTEAFF
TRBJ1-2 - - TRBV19 TGTGCCAGTAGCGCAGGGTTTGGCTACACCTTC CASSAGFGYTF
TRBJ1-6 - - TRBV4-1 TGCGCCAGCAGTGGGGCCGGGACACCGGGGACACCCCTCCACTTT CASSGAGTPGTPLHF
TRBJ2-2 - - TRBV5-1 TGCGCCAGCAGCTTGACAGCATCTACCGGGGAGCTGTTTTTT CASSLTASTGELFF
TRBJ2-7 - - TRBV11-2 TGTGCCAGCAGCTTAGGAGGTGGCAGCTCCTACGAGCAGTACTTC CASSLGGGSSYEQYF
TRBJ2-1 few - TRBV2 TGTGCCAGCAGTTCGGGGGGCCTTATCAATGAGCAGTTCTTC CASSSGGLINEQFF
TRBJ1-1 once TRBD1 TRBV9 TGTGCCGGATCATCGGGACAGTCGGACACTGAAGCTTTCTTT CAGSSGQSDTEAFF
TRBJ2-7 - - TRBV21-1 TGTGCCAGCAGCAAAGGGGTCAGGGGTTACGAGCAGTACTTC CASSKGVRGYEQYF
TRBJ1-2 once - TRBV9 TGTGCCAGCAGCGTAGACTGGGGCCAGTATGGCTACACCTTC CASSVDWGQYGYTF
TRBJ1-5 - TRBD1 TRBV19 TGTGCCAGTAGTCCCGGGACAGGGGGCTGGGAGCCCCAGCATTTT CASSPGTGGWEPQHF
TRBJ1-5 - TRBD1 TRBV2 TGTGCCAGCAGTGAATGGGGTCGGACAGGGGGAGGTCCAGCTCAGCCCCAGCATTTT CASSEWGRTGGGPAQPQHF
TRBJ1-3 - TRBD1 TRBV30 TGTGCCTGGAGGGAACCGGGACAGGGGTTCACCATATATTTT CAWREPGQGFTIYF
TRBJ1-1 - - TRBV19 TGTGCCAGTAGTATCTTGGGGGGAAACACTGAAGCTTTCTTT CASSILGGNTEAFF
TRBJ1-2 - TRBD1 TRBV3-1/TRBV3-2 TGTGCCAGCAGCAGAGGGGGCAGCTCTTCCTATGGCTACACCTTC CASSRGGSSSYGYTF
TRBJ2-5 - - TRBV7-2 TGTGCCAGCAGCTTAGACAGGGAAAGGGCCCAGTACTTC CASSLDRERAQYF
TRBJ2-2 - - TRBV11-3 TGTGCCAGCAGCTCGGACTACCGGAGGCTGTTTTTT CASSSDYRRLFF
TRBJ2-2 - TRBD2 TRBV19 TGTGCCAGTAGTCTCCGGACTAGCGGGGGGGCTTTCCCCGGGGAGCTGTTTTTT CASSLRTSGGAFPGELFF
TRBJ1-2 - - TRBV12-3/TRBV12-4 TGTGCCAGCAGTTTAGAACAGAGAGGCTACACCTTC CASSLEQRGYTF
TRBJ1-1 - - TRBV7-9 TGTGCCAGCAGCTTGGTGCAGGGAGGCACTGAAGCTTTCTTT CASSLVQGGTEAFF
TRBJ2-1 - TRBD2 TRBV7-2 TGTGCCAGCAGCTTGTCTTTAGCGGGGGGTTCGGTCAATGAGCAGTTCTTC CASSLSLAGGSVNEQFF
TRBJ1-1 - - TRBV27 TGTGCCAGCAGTTTCGTCCCCGGGGGTTCGAACACTGAAGCTTTCTTT CASSFVPGGSNTEAFF
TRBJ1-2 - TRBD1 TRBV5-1 TGCGCCAGCACCCTGACAGGGCGCTATGGCTACACCTTC CASTLTGRYGYTF
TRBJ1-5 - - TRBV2 TGTGCCAGCAGTGATACCGGGATTAGGCCCCAGCATTTT CASSDTGIRPQHF
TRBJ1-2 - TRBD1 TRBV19 TGTGCCACAACCACACAGGGGCGACGTGGCTATGGCTACACCTTC CATTTQGRRGYGYTF
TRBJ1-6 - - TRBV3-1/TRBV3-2 TGTGCCAGCAGCCCCCAAACCCAGGTGGCCCCCCTCCACTTT CASSPQTQVAPLHF
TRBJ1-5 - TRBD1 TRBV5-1 TGCGCCAGCAGCCCGACAGGGAGCAATCAGCCCCAGCATTTT CASSPTGSNQPQHF
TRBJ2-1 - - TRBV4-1 TGCGCCAGCAGCCAAGGGGTGACGGCAGGGCAGTTCTTC CASSQGVTAGQFF
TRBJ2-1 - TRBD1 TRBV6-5 TGTGCCAGCACGCACAGGGGAACATACTACAATGAGCAGTTCTTC CASTHRGTYYNEQFF
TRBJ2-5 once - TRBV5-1 TGCGCCAGCAGCCCCCAGGGTACTGGGGAGACCCAGTACTTC CASSPQGTGETQYF
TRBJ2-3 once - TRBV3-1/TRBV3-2 TGTGCCAGCAGCCCGGAAATTGGACAGAGAGATACGCAGTATTTT CASSPEIGQRDTQYF
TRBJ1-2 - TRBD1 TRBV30 TGTGCCTGGAGTAATAAAGGGACAGGGAAAGGCTACACCTTC CAWSNKGTGKGYTF
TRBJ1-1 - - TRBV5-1 TGCGCCAGCAGCACTAGTTGGAACACTGAAGCTTTCTTT CASSTSWNTEAFF
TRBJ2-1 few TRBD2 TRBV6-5 TGTGCCGTCGGGGAAGCGGGGGGGCCCAATGAGCAGTTCTTC CAVGEAGGPNEQFF
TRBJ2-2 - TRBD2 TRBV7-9 TGTGCCAGCAGCTCAGGCCCTAGCGGGGAGGGGACCGGGGAGCTGTTTTTT CASSSGPSGEGTGELFF
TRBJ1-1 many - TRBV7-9 TGTGCCAGCAGCTTCGTCGAGGCGAACACTGAAGCTTTCTTT CASSFVEANTEAFF
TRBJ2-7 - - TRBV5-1 TGCGCCAGCAGCTTGAGAACAGGACCCCTTGACGAGCAGTACTTC CASSLRTGPLDEQYF
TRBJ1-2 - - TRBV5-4 TGTGCCAGCAGCCCCGGCGGGGGAAACTATGGCTACACCTTC CASSPGGGNYGYTF
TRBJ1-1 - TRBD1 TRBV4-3 TGCGCCAGCAGCCAAGAATCGACCGGGACAGGGTGGAGGACTGAAGCTTTCTTT CASSQESTGTGWRTEAFF
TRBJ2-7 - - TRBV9 TGTGCCAGCAGCGTAGAAAGCGGCTTCTCCTACGAGCAGTACTTC CASSVESGFSYEQYF